This TCR beta chain was identified in a study of blood T cell repertoires in COVID-19. Across the whole study: Researchers got acute and convalescent COVID-19 samples from the United States, Italy and Spain.

Using immunoSEQ multiplex PCR, the repertoire was profiled, and TCRdb retains in-frame clones only, with some absent. The data show roughly 260,000 clones, with approximately 89% seen just once and over 2% held by the top ten. Clinical histories supplied by participants themselves formed the basis of cohort assignment. Donors in Cohort 3 counted as recovered after two negative PCRs, clearance, or symptom resolution. The CDR3 covers 14 residues. Germline values: CDR1 MDHEN, CDR2 SYDVKM. Trimming stripped 3 bases from V and 0 bases from J, with 6 bases between. The chain recombines TRBV28 with TRBJ1-3; D is undetermined. The receptor was derived from a woman aged 18 to 35 who had recovered from COVID-19. The specimen sequenced was PBMCs or T cells enriched from blood (not recorded which). The CDR3 DNA reads as TGTGCCAGCAGTTTGTCCCTCTCTGGAAACACCATATATTTT. Translated: CASSLSLSGNTIYF. Looking up the rest from reference TRBV28 and TRBJ1-3 gives the full variable domain: DVKVTQSSRYLVKRTGEKVFLECVQDMDHENMFWYRQDPGLGLRLIYFSYDVKMKEKGDIPEGYSVSREKKERFSLILESASTNQTSMYLCASSLSLSGNTIYFGEGSWLTVV.